This TCR beta chain was sequenced for a study of blood T cell repertoires in COVID-19. For the study at large: COVID-19 samples collected from the United States, Italy and Spain covered acute and convalescent phases. PBMCs, B-cell-depleted T cells, or T cells were the source of the cDNA or gDNA that made up the material.

In the study's own analysis: Researchers report that nucleated cell counts were estimated from reference gene primer amplification. TCRdb keeps only in-frame clones here, not all; method: immunoSEQ multiplex PCR. That table gives V, J and clone size, and the DNA gave D and trimming. This sample has around 89,000 clones; 80% to 90% occur once, and the top ten carry under 9.5%. Germline CDR1 is SQVTM and CDR2 is ANQGSEA. CDR3 length: 14 amino acids. The V gene end was trimmed by 6 bases and the J gene end by 2 bases; junction bases not matched to a gene: 8. Sequences were obtained from peripheral blood. The rearrangement links TRBV29-1 to TRBJ2-3, with 7 bases that match TRBD1. This receptor was obtained from a man aged 50 or older with acute or convalescent COVID-19. The CDR3 nucleotides are TGCAGCGTGAGATCGACAGGGATCACAGATACGCAGTATTTT. This sequence encodes CSVRSTGITDTQYF.